This entry features one T cell receptor beta chain sequence. Antigen unknown. Germline is not matched at one junction end, which may reflect a read error. Alopecia areata patients provided lesional scalp punch biopsies and peripheral blood. RNA was extracted and reverse transcribed into cDNA as the sequencing template. TCRdb keeps only in-frame clones here, not all; method: immunoSEQ multiplex PCR. In the table there are some 20,000 clones, about 70% of which are singletons. This sample stems from a study of CD8+ T cells in alopecia areata. Looking at the study overall: Treatment comprised oral tofacitinib, 5 to 10 mg twice daily, in treated patients.

Study outcomes and limitations: TCR sharing across patients was less clear than in mice, possibly HLA-related.

The specimen comprised skin, sampled at week 0. This TCR was recovered from a human donor with alopecia areata.

In nucleotides, the CDR3 is TGTGCCATCAGTGATGAAGGGGGTCAGGGTAATTCACCCCTCCACTTT. This gives the protein CAISDEGGQGNSPLHF. The chain carries TRBV6-1 and TRBJ1-6; weak D call: TRBD1 (6 bases). This CDR3 region has 16 residues. Germline loops: CDR1 MNHNS, CDR2 SASEGT.